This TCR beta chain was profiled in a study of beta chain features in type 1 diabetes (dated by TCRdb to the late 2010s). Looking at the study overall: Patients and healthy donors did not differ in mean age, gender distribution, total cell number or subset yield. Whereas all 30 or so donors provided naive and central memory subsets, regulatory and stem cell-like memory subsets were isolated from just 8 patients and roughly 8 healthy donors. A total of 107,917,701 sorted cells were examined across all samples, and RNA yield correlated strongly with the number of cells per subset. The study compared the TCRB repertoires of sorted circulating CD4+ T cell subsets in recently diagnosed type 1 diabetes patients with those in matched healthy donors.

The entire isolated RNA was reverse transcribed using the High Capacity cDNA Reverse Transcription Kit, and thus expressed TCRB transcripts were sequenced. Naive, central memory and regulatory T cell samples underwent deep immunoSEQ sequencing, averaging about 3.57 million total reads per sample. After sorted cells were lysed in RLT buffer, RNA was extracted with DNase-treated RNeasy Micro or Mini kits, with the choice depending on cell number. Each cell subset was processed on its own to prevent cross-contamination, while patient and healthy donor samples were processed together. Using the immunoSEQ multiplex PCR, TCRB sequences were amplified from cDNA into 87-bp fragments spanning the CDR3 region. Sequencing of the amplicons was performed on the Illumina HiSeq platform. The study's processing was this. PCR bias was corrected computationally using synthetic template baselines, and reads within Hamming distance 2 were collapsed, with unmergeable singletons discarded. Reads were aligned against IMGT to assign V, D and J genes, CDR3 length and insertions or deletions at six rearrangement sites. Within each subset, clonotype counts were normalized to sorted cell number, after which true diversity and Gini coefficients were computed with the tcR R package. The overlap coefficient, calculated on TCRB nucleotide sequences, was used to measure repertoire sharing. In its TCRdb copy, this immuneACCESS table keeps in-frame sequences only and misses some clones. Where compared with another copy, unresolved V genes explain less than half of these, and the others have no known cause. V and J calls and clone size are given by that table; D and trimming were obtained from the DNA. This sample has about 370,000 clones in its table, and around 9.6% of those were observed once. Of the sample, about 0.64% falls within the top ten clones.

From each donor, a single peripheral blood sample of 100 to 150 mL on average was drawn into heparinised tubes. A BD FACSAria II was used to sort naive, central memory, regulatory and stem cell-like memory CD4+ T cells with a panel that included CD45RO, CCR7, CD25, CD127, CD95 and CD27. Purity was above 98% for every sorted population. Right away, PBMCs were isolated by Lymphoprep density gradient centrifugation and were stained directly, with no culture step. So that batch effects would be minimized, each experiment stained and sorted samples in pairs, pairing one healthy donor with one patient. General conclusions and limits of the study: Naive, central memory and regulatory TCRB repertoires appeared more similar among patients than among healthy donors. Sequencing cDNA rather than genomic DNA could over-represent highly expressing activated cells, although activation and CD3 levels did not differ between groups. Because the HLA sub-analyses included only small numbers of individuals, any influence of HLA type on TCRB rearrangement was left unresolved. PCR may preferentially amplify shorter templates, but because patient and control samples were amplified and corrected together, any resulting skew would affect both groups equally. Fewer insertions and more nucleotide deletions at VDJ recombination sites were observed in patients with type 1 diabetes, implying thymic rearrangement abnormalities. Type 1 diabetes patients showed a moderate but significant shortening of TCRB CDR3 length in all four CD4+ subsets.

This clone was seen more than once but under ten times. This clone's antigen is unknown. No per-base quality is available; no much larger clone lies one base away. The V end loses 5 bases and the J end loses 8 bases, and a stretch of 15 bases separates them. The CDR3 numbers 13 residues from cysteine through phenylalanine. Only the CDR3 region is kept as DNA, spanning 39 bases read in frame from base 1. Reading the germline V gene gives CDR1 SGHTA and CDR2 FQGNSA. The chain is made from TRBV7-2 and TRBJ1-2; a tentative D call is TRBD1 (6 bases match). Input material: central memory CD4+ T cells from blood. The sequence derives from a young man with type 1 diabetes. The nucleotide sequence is TGTGCCAGCAGCCCGGACCAGGGGCTAGGCTACACCTTC. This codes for CASSPDQGLGYTF.